Following are 8 T cell receptor beta chains from one sample sequenced in a study of cytomegalovirus exposure and HLA in healthy donors. PCR employed 60 Vbeta and 13 Jbeta primers. Data came from immunoSEQ multiplex PCR; TCRdb stores just in-frame clones and leaves some out. The sample records roughly 180,000 clones, about four fifths being singletons. Material for sequencing was PBMCs. The receptor set was obtained from a woman aged 30 to 39 in good health and CMV-seronegative.

Here the CDR3 DNA reads TGTGCCAGCAACAGCGCAGGGTCCCACGAGCAGTACTTC. Translating gives CASNSAGSHEQYF. The chain joins TRBV18 to TRBJ2-7; D is perhaps TRBD1 (5 bases). Germline V CDR1 and CDR2: KGHSH, LQKENI. The CDR3 sequence is 13 residues long. Deletions cut 8 bases from V and 5 bases from J, with 16 bases between.

This CDR3 is CASSRDRGLVQPQHF. The CDR3 DNA is TGTGCCAGCAGCCGGGACAGGGGGCTTGTTCAGCCCCAGCATTTT. The genes are TRBV9 and TRBJ1-5, with TRBD1 matching 12 bases. This CDR3 comprises 15 residues. Germline V gene lookup returns CDR1 SGDLS and CDR2 YYNGEE. V was pared by 4 bases and J by 6 bases, with 5 bases of the junction left unmatched. Drawing the rest from reference TRBV9 and TRBJ1-5, the complete variable domain is DSGVTQTPKHLITATGQRVTLRCSPRSGDLSVYWYQQSLDQGLQFLIQYYNGEERAKGNILERFSAQQFPDLHSELNLSSLELGDSALYFCASSRDRGLVQPQHFGDGTRLSIL.

The rearrangement links TRBV6-6 to TRBJ2-2; the D gene is possibly TRBD2 (6 bases). V dropped 7 bases and J dropped 5 bases, with 14 bases sitting between them. This CDR3 region has 14 residues. In germline, CDR1 is MNHNY, CDR2 SVGAGI (reference sequence). Here the CDR3 DNA reads TGTGCCAGCATTCCTGCGGGGTATACCGGGGAGCTGTTTTTT. It is translated as CASIPAGYTGELFF.

The CDR3 DNA follows: TGTGCCTGGAGTGTTGGATGGGGGCTAAGGGGCACCGGGGAGCTGTTTTTT. It is translated as CAWSVGWGLRGTGELFF. The V gene is TRBV30, the J gene TRBJ2-2; TRBD1 might be the D (6 bases). The V gene's germline CDR1 is GTSNPN and CDR2 SVGIG (reference sequence). The V gene lost 0 bases and the J gene lost 4 bases, with 18 bases spanning the gap. The CDR3 is 17 residues long.

This clone was recorded a few times. CDR3 sequence (DNA): TGTGCCAGTAGTATTAGGCTAGCGGGTTGGTCTAGCACAGATACGCAGTATTTT. This translates into CASSIRLAGWSSTDTQYF. The V gene is TRBV19, the J gene TRBJ2-3; 8 bases align to TRBD2. Trimming cost V 3 bases and J 0 bases; bases outside gene matches: 11. The CDR3 covers 18 residues. Germline CDR1 is LNHDA and CDR2 is SQIVND (reference sequence).

V and J are TRBV11-1 and TRBJ1-1; 7 bases match TRBD1. CDR3 length equals 13 residues. With 8 bases clipped from V and 3 bases from J, the junction kept 6 bases outside the gene matches. Germline V CDR1 and CDR2: SGHAT, FQDESV (reference sequence). Written as DNA, the CDR3 is TGTGCCAGCTCGACAGGGTATCACACTGAAGCTTTCTTT. It yields the protein CASSTGYHTEAFF.

The sample holds one count of this clone. The chain is built from TRBV30 and TRBJ1-3, with D uncertain. The CDR3 consists of 14 residues. Trimming took 0 bases from V and 5 from J, leaving 11 bases between them. Per the germline V gene, CDR1 is GTSNPN and CDR2 is SVGIG (reference sequence). The DNA of the CDR3 is TGTGCCTGGAGTGTAGGTCAGACTAGAAACACCATATATTTT. Its protein is CAWSVGQTRNTIYF.

V usage is TRBV19 and J usage is TRBJ2-1; the match to TRBD1 covers 9 bases. V lost 6 bases to trimming and J lost 4 bases; unmatched junction nucleotides: 7. The CDR3 runs to 15 residues. Germline CDR1 reads LNHDA; CDR2 reads SQIVND (reference sequence). The CDR3 protein is CASSPTGGGYNEQFF. CDR3 DNA sequence: TGTGCCAGTAGCCCAACAGGGGGCGGGTACAATGAGCAGTTCTTC.